A single sample is the source of the 18 T cell receptor beta chains below, sequenced in a study of vaccination and CD4 T cells after COVID-19. These TCRs are of unknown antigen specificity. Indicated treatment: approximately 9-day PBMC culture with coronavirus spike peptide pools or control peptides (ViraFEST assay). The Oncomine TCR Beta short-read assay was what sequenced the DNA obtained from cultured CD4+ T cells. From the PCR reads, TCRdb called clonotypes with MiXCR, one entry per CDR3 protein. The sample holds approximately 13,000 distinct CDR3 sequences, 40% to 50% seen once. The source material was CD4+ T cells from blood, cultured in vitro, sampled before SARS-CoV-2 vaccination. Source of these receptors: a human donor who had recovered from COVID-19.

The gene calls are TRBV7-2 and TRBJ2-1; 12 bases match TRBD2. The V and J ends lost 5 bases and 9 bases, in that order; junction bases with no gene match: 14. CDR3 length: 17 residues. Germline V gene data show CDR1 as SGHTA and CDR2 as FQGNSA. The CDR3 DNA is TGTGCCAGCAGCCCTCGACCGCCCACTAGCGGGGGGTCTGAGCAGTTCTTC. Protein: CASSPRPPTSGGSEQFF.

The chain has TRBV11-1 and TRBJ2-7, with 9 bases aligning to TRBD2. The CDR3 is 16 residues long. Germline CDR1 and CDR2: SGHAT and FQDESV (reference sequence). V shed 4 bases and J 7 bases; nucleotides not matched to a gene: 14. CDR3 loop: CASSSGKSGRFREQYF. Here the CDR3 DNA reads TGTGCCAGCAGCTCGGGGAAGAGCGGGAGGTTTCGTGAGCAGTACTTC.

The chain carries TRBV5-4 and TRBJ1-1; no reliable D call. The CDR3 spans 13 residues. Trimming cost V 4 bases and J 5 bases, with 12 bases left between them. Germline V gene data show CDR1 as SGHNT and CDR2 as YYREEE (reference sequence). The DNA for the CDR3 is TGTGCCAGCAGCCGGGCGGTTACTACTGAAGCTTTCTTT. The encoded protein is CASSRAVTTEAFF.

The chain carries TRBV6-1 and TRBJ2-3; 16 bases are shared with TRBD2. CDR1 and CDR2 from the germline V gene are MNHNS and SASEGT. After removal of 5 bases from V and 3 bases from J, the junction contained 2 bases not matched to a gene. The CDR3 consists of 16 residues. The CDR3: CASSLGLAGGTDTQYF. The CDR3 DNA reads TGTGCCAGCAGTCTGGGACTAGCGGGGGGGACAGATACGCAGTATTTT.

The chain joins TRBV6-2 or TRBV6-3 to TRBJ2-7, with TRBD1 as a possible D gene (6 bases). Germline V gene lookup returns CDR1 MNHEY and CDR2 SVGEGT. CDR3 length: 13 amino acids. The V gene lost 6 bases and the J gene lost 1 base, with 10 bases spanning the gap. Written as DNA, the CDR3 is TGTGCCAGCAGGATGACAGGATCCTACGAGCAGTACTTC. It codes for CASRMTGSYEQYF.

This clonotype is a singleton in its sample. The gene calls are TRBV19 and TRBJ1-5, with 9 bases that match TRBD1. Germline V lookup: CDR1 LNHDA, CDR2 SQIVND (reference sequence). V shed 7 bases, J shed 7 bases, and the junction held 8 bases outside the gene matches. The CDR3 sequence is 14 residues long. The DNA for the CDR3 is TGTGCCAGTACTAAACAGGGGGCAGGGCAGCCCCAGCATTTT. This codes for CASTKQGAGQPQHF.

The chain joins TRBV5-5 to TRBJ1-2; 12 bases line up with TRBD1. The germline CDR1 and CDR2 sequences are SGHKS and YYEKEE (reference sequence). Losses at the gene ends were 4 bases for V and 4 bases for J; bases not matched to a gene: 5. The length of the CDR3 is 15 residues. CDR3 amino acids: CASSGTGGVSYGYTF. Here the CDR3 DNA reads TGTGCCAGCAGCGGGACAGGGGGCGTAAGCTATGGCTACACCTTC.

This clonotype turned up a few times. The chain has TRBV7-2 and TRBJ1-1; D remains ambiguous. V was pared by 0 bases and J by 10 bases, with 12 bases between. This CDR3 is built from 13 residues. CDR1 is SGHTA, CDR2 FQGNSA, per germline. CDR3 in amino acids: CASSLALGRRAFF. In DNA, the CDR3 is TGTGCCAGCAGCTTAGCGTTGGGCCGGAGAGCTTTCTTT. Supplemented by reference TRBV7-2 and TRBJ1-1, the full variable domain reads GAGVSQSPSNKVTEKGKDVELRCDPISGHTALYWYRQSLGQGLEFLIYFQGNSAPDKSGLPSDRFSAERTGGSVSTLTIQRTQQEDSAVYLCASSLALGRRAFFGQGTRLTVV.

The chain links TRBV2 to TRBJ1-2; TRBD1 matches at 7 bases. The CDR3 contains 12 residues. V was clipped by 6 bases and J by 8 bases; unmatched bases: 6. Germline V CDR1 and CDR2: SNHLY, FYNNEI. The CDR3 coding sequence is TGTGCCAGCAGGCAGACAGGGTTCGGCTACACCTTC. Protein: CASRQTGFGYTF.

V usage is TRBV7-2 and J usage is TRBJ2-5; D ambiguous. V was cut by 4 bases and J by 2 bases, with 11 bases left in between. CDR1 and CDR2 from the germline V gene are SGHTA and FQGNSA. This CDR3 is 14 amino acids long. DNA for the CDR3: TGTGCCAGCAGCTGGGCTGGGCGGCAAGAGACCCAGTACTTC. Translating it yields CASSWAGRQETQYF.

V is TRBV19 and J is TRBJ1-1; D call uncertain. Trimming left V 3 bases short and J 1 base short, with 6 bases between. Germline CDR1 is LNHDA and CDR2 is SQIVND (reference sequence). The CDR3 spans 13 residues. The CDR3 sequence is CASSISENTEAFF. CDR3 coding DNA: TGTGCCAGTAGTATCAGTGAGAACACTGAAGCTTTCTTT.

The chain recombines TRBV20-1 with TRBJ1-1, with a tentative D call TRBD1 (5 bases). V lost 3 bases to trimming and J lost 1 base, with 6 bases between them. The CDR3 is made up of 12 amino acids. Per germline, CDR1 DFQATT and CDR2 SNEGSKA (reference sequence). The CDR3 reads CSASGGNTEAFF. The CDR3 DNA reads as TGCAGTGCTAGCGGGGGGAACACTGAAGCTTTCTTT.

V gene TRBV20-1 combines with J gene TRBJ1-2; possibly TRBD1 for D (5 bases). V was shortened by 6 bases and J by 1 base, with 9 bases between the two germline ends. Germline lookup yields CDR1 DFQATT and CDR2 SNEGSKA (reference sequence). CDR3 length: 12 amino acids. The CDR3 nucleotides are TGCAGTGCCATGACAGATAACTATGGCTACACCTTC. This codes for CSAMTDNYGYTF.

This clonotype was seen only a few times. The chain carries TRBV6-1 and TRBJ1-2, with unresolved D. The CDR3 is made up of 12 amino acids. V shed 5 bases and J shed 3 bases, with 7 bases lying between them. CDR1 is MNHNS, CDR2 SASEGT, per germline. The CDR3 DNA reads as TGTGCCAGCAGTACGGTCTACTATGGCTACACCTTC. This codes for CASSTVYYGYTF.

The rearrangement links TRBV6-2 or TRBV6-3 to TRBJ2-7; 9 nucleotides line up with TRBD2. Trimming took 5 bases from V and 5 from J; bases not matched to a gene: 7. This CDR3 contains 14 residues. Per germline, CDR1 MNHEY and CDR2 SVGEGT. The CDR3 spells CASSPLAGRDEQYF. The CDR3 nucleotides are TGTGCCAGCAGTCCCCTAGCGGGGAGGGACGAGCAGTACTTC.

V gene TRBV20-1 combines with J gene TRBJ1-1; D not certain. V lost 3 bases, J lost 4 bases, and 12 bases lay in between. The germline CDR1 and CDR2 sequences are DFQATT and SNEGSKA (reference sequence). The CDR3 contains 13 residues. In nucleotides, the CDR3 is TGCAGTGCTAGGGGCAGACTTGGCACTGAAGCTTTCTTT. It codes for CSARGRLGTEAFF.

This clonotype was detected once. Compared with germline, one end of the junction differs, possibly owing to a read error. V gene TRBV6-2 or TRBV6-3 combines with J gene TRBJ2-7; the match to TRBD2 covers 14 bases. Looked up from germline, CDR1 is MNHEY and CDR2 is SVGEGT. The CDR3 consists of 14 residues. The CDR3 protein is CASRLPGLAGALEF. CDR3 nucleotide sequence: TGTGCCAGCAGGCTTCCGGGACTAGCGGGAGCCCTAGAATTC.

The rearrangement joins TRBV7-2 to TRBJ1-2; TRBD1 matches at 7 bases. V lost 3 bases and J lost 8; bases outside the gene matches: 9. CDR3 length: 14 amino acids. Germline V CDR1 and CDR2: SGHTA, FQGNSA. For the CDR3, the DNA is TGTGCCAGCAGCTTCTCAGGACAGGCGGCCGGCTACACCTTC. Translated: CASSFSGQAAGYTF.